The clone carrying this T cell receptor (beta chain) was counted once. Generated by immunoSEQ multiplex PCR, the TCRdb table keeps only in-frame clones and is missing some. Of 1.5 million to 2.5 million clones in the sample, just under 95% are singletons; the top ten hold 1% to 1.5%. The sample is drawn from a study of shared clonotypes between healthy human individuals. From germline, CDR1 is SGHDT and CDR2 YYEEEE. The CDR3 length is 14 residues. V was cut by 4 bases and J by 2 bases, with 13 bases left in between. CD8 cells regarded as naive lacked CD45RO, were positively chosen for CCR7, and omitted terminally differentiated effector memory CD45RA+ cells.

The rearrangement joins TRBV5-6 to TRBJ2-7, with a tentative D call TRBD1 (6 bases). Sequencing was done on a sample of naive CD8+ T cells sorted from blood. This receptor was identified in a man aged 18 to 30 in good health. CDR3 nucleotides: TGTGCCAGCAGCCATACGGACAGTACCTACGAGCAGTACTTC. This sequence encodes CASSHTDSTYEQYF.